Below are 29 T cell receptor beta chains sequenced from a single sample in a study of shared clonotypes between healthy human individuals (TCRdb year 2020). Library creation used the immunoSEQ multiplex PCR assay. Not all clones reach the TCRdb copy of this immuneACCESS table, which keeps in-frame sequences only. Checked studies attribute under half of the gap to unresolved V genes and leave the rest unexplained. This sample comprises about 2.4 million clones, over 85% of them detected only once. The ten top clones hold approximately 0.37% of the sample. Sample: naive CD4+ T cells from PBMCs. The sample's cell subset or site label is to be understood as: CD45RA+ positively selected. Receptor source: a man aged 18-30 years in good health. Some clones in this sample may be carry-over from other donors' samples.

Of note for this clone: Sequence at one end of the junction differs from germline and may be a read error. The chain uses TRBV27 and TRBJ1-3, with 7 bases that match TRBD1. The CDR3 is 17 amino acids. Germline V gene sequence: CDR1 MNHEY, CDR2 SMNVEV (reference sequence). CDR3 sequence reads: CASSLSGGPSSGNTIYF. CDR3 DNA: TGTGCCAGCAGTCTATCAGGGGGACCTAGCTCTGGAAACACCATATATTTT.

For the CDR3, the DNA is TGTGCCAGCAGCACGAGTAGCGGGAGGCCGGGGATCTACAATGAGCAGTTCTTC. This codes for CASSTSSGRPGIYNEQFF. The rearrangement links TRBV7-9 to TRBJ2-1; the match to TRBD2 covers 10 bases. CDR3 length: 18 residues. The germline gives CDR1 SEHNR, CDR2 FQNEAQ (reference sequence). Trimming took 5 bases from V and 3 from J; bases not matched to a gene: 13.

The gene calls are TRBV11-2 and TRBJ1-2; 12 bases line up with TRBD1. Germline V CDR1 and CDR2: SGHAT, FQNNGV. V gave up 5 bases and J gave up 0 bases; unmatched junction bases: 7. This CDR3 region has 17 residues. The CDR3 reads CASSTGQGAKANYGYTF. The DNA of the CDR3 is TGTGCCAGCAGCACGGGACAGGGGGCGAAAGCTAACTATGGCTACACCTTC. The full variable domain, with the rest looked up from reference TRBV11-2 and TRBJ1-2, is EAGVAQSPRYKIIEKRQSVAFWCNPISGHATLYWYQQILGQGPKLLIQFQNNGVVDDSQLPKDRFSAERLKGVDSTLKIQPAKLEDSAVYLCASSTGQGAKANYGYTFGSGTRLTVV.

The chain couples TRBV6-1 to TRBJ1-2; D uncertain. The ends were cut back, 8 bases at V and 4 bases at J, with 11 bases in the middle. Germline V gene data show CDR1 as MNHNS and CDR2 as SASEGT. This CDR3 has 12 residues. CDR3 sequence (DNA): TGTGCCAGCTCCGGACGCTTCTATGGCTACACCTTC. Translating it yields CASSGRFYGYTF.

The gene calls are TRBV9 and TRBJ2-3; 8 positions match TRBD2. The V gene's germline CDR1 is SGDLS and CDR2 YYNGEE. The CDR3 consists of 15 residues. V shed 0 bases and J 6 bases; nucleotides not matched to a gene: 6. The CDR3 is CASSVVGGRRDTQYF. Here the CDR3 DNA reads TGTGCCAGCAGCGTAGTGGGCGGGAGGCGGGATACGCAGTATTTT.

The CDR3 reads CASSIRDRGNPYEQYF. CDR3 DNA: TGTGCCAGTAGTATCAGGGACAGGGGGAATCCCTACGAGCAGTACTTC. The rearrangement uses TRBV19 and TRBJ2-7; 11 nucleotides line up with TRBD1. Germline V gene sequence: CDR1 LNHDA, CDR2 SQIVND (reference sequence). This CDR3 contains 16 residues. With 3 bases clipped from V and 2 bases from J, the junction kept 6 bases outside the gene matches.

V is TRBV5-1 and J is TRBJ2-5; D unclear. This CDR3 spans 16 amino acids. Trimming took off 0 bases at V and 2 bases at J, with 14 bases between the two ends. Germline CDR1 is SGHRS and CDR2 is YFSETQ. CDR3 region: CASSLVIAANQETQYF. The CDR3 DNA sequence: TGCGCCAGCAGCTTGGTAATAGCCGCTAATCAAGAGACCCAGTACTTC.

For this clone: Other nucleotide sequences in the sample specify the same CDR3. The chain couples TRBV5-1 to TRBJ2-2, with unresolved D. The V end lost 2 bases, the J end lost 0 bases, and 8 bases lay between the germline ends. Germline V lookup: CDR1 SGHRS, CDR2 YFSETQ. The CDR3 covers 15 residues. For the CDR3, the DNA is TGCGCCAGCAGCTTCCCGGGTACGAACACCGGGGAGCTGTTTTTT. This gives the protein CASSFPGTNTGELFF.

This clone was detected only once. This chain joins TRBV28 and TRBJ2-2, with a weak D call TRBD2 (6 bases). The CDR3 loop spans 17 amino acids. Germline V gene data show CDR1 as MDHEN and CDR2 as SYDVKM. Trimming cost V 4 bases and J 5 bases, with 20 bases left between them. CDR3 nucleotides: TGTGCCAGCAGTTCCTCTGGGCCGGAGGGTTTTACCGGGGAGCTGTTTTTT. Translated, it gives CASSSSGPEGFTGELFF.

This clone was seen a few times. The genes are TRBV7-3 and TRBJ2-2; no definite D call. V lost 5 bases and J lost 1, with 11 bases in between. Germline-derived CDR1 and CDR2 are SGHTA and FQGTGA. The CDR3 covers 15 residues. The CDR3 region is CASSPSVGNTGELFF. DNA of the CDR3: TGTGCCAGCAGCCCTAGTGTCGGGAACACCGGGGAGCTGTTTTTT.

This chain uses TRBV12-5 with TRBJ1-3; D is perhaps TRBD1 (6 bases). This CDR3 comprises 20 residues. V was trimmed by 6 bases and J by 2 bases, leaving 29 bases between them. Germline values: CDR1 LGHNT, CDR2 FRNRAP. Here the CDR3 DNA reads TGTGCTAGTGGGCCTCGGGTGGTATACAGGGAAACATTGACTGGAAACACCATATATTTT. Translated: CASGPRVVYRETLTGNTIYF.

The rearrangement links TRBV28 to TRBJ2-3; D unresolved. The CDR3 spans 16 residues. The germline V gene has CDR1 MDHEN and CDR2 SYDVKM. V was trimmed by 8 bases and J by 2 bases, leaving 20 bases between them. CDR3 residues: CASGPGSTLITDTQYF. DNA of the CDR3: TGTGCCAGCGGTCCCGGGTCCACACTCATCACAGATACGCAGTATTTT. The complete variable domain, with remaining parts taken from reference TRBV28 and TRBJ2-3, reads DVKVTQSSRYLVKRTGEKVFLECVQDMDHENMFWYRQDPGLGLRLIYFSYDVKMKEKGDIPEGYSVSREKKERFSLILESASTNQTSMYLCASGPGSTLITDTQYFGPGTRLTVL.

The chain uses TRBV29-1 and TRBJ2-7; D might be TRBD1 or TRBD2, each matching 6 bases. Germline CDR1 and CDR2: SQVTM and ANQGSEA. V shed 5 bases and J shed 4 bases, with 18 bases lying between them. This CDR3 is built from 14 residues. The CDR3 loop reads CSVTPTGGTYEQYF. The CDR3 nucleotides read TGCAGCGTTACTCCAACTGGAGGGACATACGAGCAGTACTTC.

V and J are TRBV7-9 and TRBJ1-6; D remains unclear. This CDR3 is 13 amino acids long. The germline CDR1 and CDR2 sequences are SEHNR and FQNEAQ (reference sequence). The ends were cut back, 1 base at V and 8 bases at J, with 6 bases in the middle. The CDR3 DNA is TGTGCCAGCAGCTTAGGGCCTGATTCACCCCTCCACTTT. Translation: CASSLGPDSPLHF.

The chain couples TRBV5-1 to TRBJ1-1, with D possibly being TRBD1 (5 bases). The CDR3 is 15 residues long. Per germline, CDR1 SGHRS and CDR2 YFSETQ. The germline V and J ends were trimmed by 2 bases and 3 bases, with 14 bases remaining between them. The CDR3 bases are TGCGCCAGCAGCTTCCAGACAGACGGCGACACTGAAGCTTTCTTT. It encodes CASSFQTDGDTEAFF.

The chain recombines TRBV7-9 with TRBJ2-2; D is unclear. Trimming shortened V by 0 bases and J by 0 bases, and 8 bases separated the two germline ends. Germline V lookup: CDR1 SEHNR, CDR2 FQNEAQ (reference sequence). This CDR3 has 16 residues. The DNA for the CDR3 is TGTGCCAGCAGCTTAGCTCAGCCTTCGAACACCGGGGAGCTGTTTTTT. This encodes CASSLAQPSNTGELFF.

The chain uses TRBV6-4 and TRBJ1-3; tentative D call: TRBD1 (5 bases). The CDR3 is made up of 12 amino acids. V dropped 6 bases and J dropped 4 bases, with 7 bases sitting between them. CDR1 is MRHNA and CDR2 is SNTAGT in the germline V gene. The CDR3 loop is CASSRQGNTIYF. Written as DNA, the CDR3 is TGTGCCAGCAGCCGACAGGGAAACACCATATATTTT.

The V and J genes are TRBV19 and TRBJ1-6; no definite D call. Germline V lookup: CDR1 LNHDA, CDR2 SQIVND (reference sequence). The ends were cut back, 5 bases at V and 10 bases at J, with 9 bases in the middle. The length of the CDR3 is 12 residues. DNA for the CDR3: TGTGCCAGTAGTGCTGTGGGGTCACCCCTCCACTTT. This codes for CASSAVGSPLHF.

The chain joins TRBV6-6 to TRBJ1-3; D remains ambiguous. CDR3 length: 16 amino acids. Germline V CDR1 and CDR2: MNHNY, SVGAGI (reference sequence). V lost 0 bases and J 3 bases, leaving 12 bases between the germline ends. CDR3 sequence (DNA): TGTGCCAGCAGTTACTCGATCGGGATCGATGGAAACACCATATATTTT. Translated: CASSYSIGIDGNTIYF.

The chain recombines TRBV15 with TRBJ2-6, with 8 bases identical to TRBD1. Germline V gene data show CDR1 as LNHNV and CDR2 as YYDKDF (reference sequence). Trimming at V came to 6 bases and at J to 1 base, leaving 8 bases not matched to a gene. The CDR3 loop spans 17 amino acids. CDR3 bases: TGTGCCACCAGGGCGGGACAGGCTTTATCTGGGGCCAACGTCCTGACTTTC. As protein: CATRAGQALSGANVLTF.

This rearrangement joins TRBV4-2 to TRBJ2-5, with a tentative D call TRBD2 (5 bases). The CDR3 contains 17 residues. Germline V lookup: CDR1 LGHNA, CDR2 YNFKEQ. V was trimmed by 4 bases and J by 3 bases, leaving 21 bases between them. For the CDR3, the DNA is TGTGCCAGCAGCCCCGGATCGGCGGGTGAGGGCAAAGAGACCCAGTACTTC. Its translation: CASSPGSAGEGKETQYF.

The chain couples TRBV29-1 to TRBJ2-1; tentative D call: TRBD2 (5 bases). V was trimmed by 6 bases and J by 6 bases, leaving 30 bases between them. This CDR3 spans 18 amino acids. The germline gives CDR1 SQVTM, CDR2 ANQGSEA. The CDR3 spells CSVQRQGGGGKRTNEQFF. DNA of the CDR3: TGCAGCGTCCAACGACAAGGCGGCGGAGGAAAACGCACCAATGAGCAGTTCTTC.

The rearrangement links TRBV5-6 to TRBJ2-1; D is undetermined. This CDR3 is built from 16 residues. V dropped 3 bases and J dropped 3 bases, with 16 bases sitting between them. CDR1 is SGHDT and CDR2 is YYEEEE in the germline V gene. The CDR3 reads CASSYPTVNLYNEQFF. CDR3 sequence (DNA): TGTGCCAGCAGCTACCCTACGGTCAACCTCTACAATGAGCAGTTCTTC.

V usage is TRBV5-8 and J usage is TRBJ2-7; 8 nucleotides agree with TRBD2. V lost 4 bases to trimming and J lost 6 bases; unmatched junction nucleotides: 9. The CDR3 is 14 residues long. The V gene's germline CDR1 is SGHTS and CDR2 YDEGEE. The CDR3 nucleotides read TGTGCCAGCAGCCTCCAGCGGGAGCCTCTCGAGCAGTACTTC. Protein: CASSLQREPLEQYF.

Note on this clone: This CDR3 is also generated by other DNA sequences in the sample. This chain connects TRBV28 to TRBJ1-5, with a possible D match to TRBD1 (5 bases). The CDR3 loop spans 11 amino acids. Germline V gene sequence: CDR1 MDHEN, CDR2 SYDVKM. V lost 6 bases to trimming and J lost 7 bases, with 7 bases between them. The CDR3 DNA follows: TGTGCCAGCAGGAGGGGACAGCCCCAGCATTTT. Translating it yields CASRRGQPQHF.

In the case of this clone: This same CDR3 is encoded by further DNA sequences in the sample. CDR3 in DNA: TGCGCCAGCAGCTTGGATGCGGGGAACACTGAAGCTTTCTTT. It translates to CASSLDAGNTEAFF. The V and J genes are TRBV5-1 and TRBJ1-1; D call uncertain. Trimming pared 0 bases from V and 1 base from J, leaving 7 bases between. CDR1 and CDR2 (germline): SGHRS, YFSETQ. There are 14 residues in the CDR3.

V is TRBV7-2 and J is TRBJ2-2; possibly TRBD1 for D (5 bases). Trimming took 4 bases from V and 4 from J, leaving 10 bases between them. This CDR3 is 14 amino acids long. CDR1 is SGHTA, CDR2 FQGNSA, per germline. In nucleotides, the CDR3 is TGTGCCAGCAGCTACTGGGGCGGCACCGGGGAGCTGTTTTTT. It codes for CASSYWGGTGELFF. Filled out from reference TRBV7-2 and TRBJ2-2, the complete variable domain reads GAGVSQSPSNKVTEKGKDVELRCDPISGHTALYWYRQSLGQGLEFLIYFQGNSAPDKSGLPSDRFSAERTGGSVSTLTIQRTQQEDSAVYLCASSYWGGTGELFFGEGSRLTVL.

The chain has TRBV7-2 and TRBJ2-7; 9 bases fit TRBD1. CDR1 is SGHTA, CDR2 FQGNSA, per germline. Trimming removed 4 bases from V and 4 bases from J; junction bases left unmatched: 8. This CDR3 region has 15 residues. In DNA, the CDR3 is TGTGCCAGCAGCTCTGACGACAGGGGGAAGTACGAGCAGTACTTC. Its protein product is CASSSDDRGKYEQYF.

The chain employs TRBV5-1 and TRBJ2-5; D is perhaps TRBD1 or TRBD2 (5 bases each). Germline CDR1 and CDR2: SGHRS and YFSETQ. Trimming shortened V by 0 bases and J by 5 bases, and 11 bases separated the two germline ends. This CDR3 contains 14 residues. CDR3 loop: CASSLEPGTETQYF. The CDR3 DNA follows: TGCGCCAGCAGCTTGGAACCGGGGACGGAGACCCAGTACTTC.